This T cell receptor (beta chain) was recovered during a study of blood T cell repertoires in COVID-19. Study as a whole: Nucleic acid was either cDNA or gDNA, and it came from T cells, B-cell-depleted T cells, or PBMCs.

Trimming removed 5 bases from V and 0 bases from J, with 10 bases in between. The germline V gene encodes CDR1 KGHSH and CDR2 LQKENI. The CDR3 extends over 14 amino acids. Clones were sequenced by immunoSEQ multiplex PCR, and TCRdb holds only the in-frame ones, with some missing. The sample lists 180,000 or so clones; 70% to 90% were seen once. The genes are TRBV18 and TRBJ1-1; D may be TRBD1 (5 bases). This receptor was obtained from a woman aged 18-35 years who had recovered from COVID-19. The sample was PBMCs or T cells enriched from blood (not recorded which). CDR3 DNA sequence: TGTGCCAGCTCATCAGGGCTTATGAACACTGAAGCTTTCTTT. It encodes CASSSGLMNTEAFF.